The 15 T cell receptor beta chains presented below share a single source sample, sequenced in a study of T cells in Graves' hyperthyroidism and ophthalmopathy. RNA transcripts served as the template for amplifying TCR beta CDR3 regions. Initially, a first-round RT-PCR of the TCR CDR3 employed the HTBI primer set. A single record per CDR3 protein comes from TCRdb applying MiXCR to the multiplex PCR reads. The data hold around 340,000 distinct CDR3 sequences, with about a sixth observed a single time. The specimen sequenced was blood. The source is a woman between 40 and 55 years old with Graves' ophthalmopathy.

This clonotype was picked up many times. The rearrangement uses TRBV19 and TRBJ2-5; unclear D gene. CDR3 length equals 17 residues. The ends were cut back, 2 bases at V and 5 bases at J, with 21 bases in the middle. CDR1 is LNHDA, CDR2 SQIVND, per germline (reference sequence). The CDR3 DNA reads as TGTGCCAGTAGTATACGATCTTACTCAGGCGAGAAGGAGACCCAGTACTTC. It codes for CASSIRSYSGEKETQYF.

This clonotype was recorded at least ten times. The rearrangement uses TRBV5-1 and TRBJ2-5; the D call may be TRBD1 or TRBD2 (5 bases each). Trimming shortened V by 0 bases and J by 5 bases, and 11 bases separated the two germline ends. The CDR3 consists of 14 residues. Germline CDR1 is SGHRS and CDR2 is YFSETQ. CDR3: CASSLDGGVETQYF. Written as DNA, the CDR3 is TGCGCCAGCAGCTTGGATGGGGGAGTGGAGACCCAGTACTTC.

This clonotype has just a few counts. V and J are TRBV4-1 and TRBJ1-6; D might be TRBD1 (5 bases). Germline V CDR1 and CDR2: MGHRA, YSYEKL. This CDR3 region has 16 residues. The ends were cut back, 3 bases at V and 7 bases at J, with 16 bases in the middle. CDR3 nucleotides: TGCGCCAGCAGCCAGGAAATGGGGCGGATCAATTCACCCCTCCACTTT. Its translation is CASSQEMGRINSPLHF.

This clonotype is a singleton in its sample. This rearrangement joins TRBV30 to TRBJ1-1, with 11 bases fitting TRBD1. This CDR3 spans 15 amino acids. In germline, CDR1 is GTSNPN, CDR2 SVGIG (reference sequence). V lost 4 bases and J lost 4; bases outside the gene matches: 8. Here the CDR3 DNA reads TGTGCCTGGACAGGGACAGGGACAGGGGGCACTGAAGCTTTCTTT. It yields the protein CAWTGTGTGGTEAFF.

There are many counts of this clonotype. The genes are TRBV28 and TRBJ1-2, with 7 nucleotides matching TRBD1. Germline CDR1 is MDHEN and CDR2 is SYDVKM. There are 13 residues in the CDR3. Trimming cost V 4 bases and J 8 bases; bases outside gene matches: 7. The CDR3: CASSSFRGGGYTF. CDR3 coding DNA: TGTGCCAGCAGTTCCTTCAGGGGGGGAGGCTACACCTTC.

This clonotype occurred many times. The V and J genes are TRBV29-1 and TRBJ2-7; 9 positions match TRBD2. V was pared by 5 bases and J by 3 bases, with 5 bases of the junction left unmatched. Germline-derived CDR1 and CDR2 are SQVTM and ANQGSEA. The CDR3 has 13 amino acids. This CDR3 is CSVRTSEDYEQYF. In DNA, the CDR3 is TGCAGCGTTCGGACTAGCGAAGACTACGAGCAGTACTTC.

At least ten counts were recorded for this clonotype. The chain links TRBV12-3 or TRBV12-4 to TRBJ1-6, with D perhaps TRBD1 (5 bases). The CDR3 totals 12 residues. Deletions cut 7 bases from V and 6 bases from J, with 7 bases between. The CDR3 protein is CASNRINSPLHF. The DNA for the CDR3 is TGTGCCAGCAACAGGATTAATTCACCCCTCCACTTT.

There are a few counts of this clonotype. The chain has TRBV6-1 and TRBJ1-5, with D maybe TRBD1 (6 bases). The CDR3 covers 17 residues. Deletions cut 4 bases from V and 0 bases from J, with 16 bases between. Germline CDR1 MNHNS, CDR2 SASEGT. CDR3 sequence (DNA): TGTGCCAGCAGTGGGTCAGACAGGCAAAATAGCAATCAGCCCCAGCATTTT. Amino acids: CASSGSDRQNSNQPQHF.

This clonotype was counted many times. The chain recombines TRBV6-1 with TRBJ1-5; tentative D call: TRBD1 (6 bases). Looked up from germline, CDR1 is MNHNS and CDR2 is SASEGT. This CDR3 spans 15 amino acids. Trimming stripped 0 bases from V and 4 bases from J, with 10 bases between. CDR3 region: CASSEAGQWNQPQHF. The DNA for the CDR3 is TGTGCCAGCAGTGAAGCTGGACAGTGGAATCAGCCCCAGCATTTT.

This clonotype was seen ten or more times. The CDR3 loop reads CASEQWAGAFQDYGYTF. The CDR3 DNA sequence: TGTGCCAGCGAGCAGTGGGCAGGGGCCTTCCAAGACTATGGCTACACCTTC. The rearrangement links TRBV11-1 to TRBJ1-2; weak D call: TRBD1 (6 bases). Looked up from germline, CDR1 is SGHAT and CDR2 is FQDESV (reference sequence). Between the trimmed V and J ends, which lost 8 bases and 3 bases, there was a span of 25 bases. This CDR3 is 17 amino acids long. The full variable domain, with the rest looked up from reference TRBV11-1 and TRBJ1-2, is EAEVAQSPRYKITEKSQAVAFWCDPISGHATLYWYRQILGQGPELLVQFQDESVVDDSQLPKDRFSAERLKGVDSTLKIQPAELGDSAMYLCASEQWAGAFQDYGYTFGSGTRLTVV.

This clonotype was counted many times. CDR3 residues: CATMSYGETQYF. CDR3 in DNA: TGTGCCACAATGAGTTACGGAGAGACCCAGTACTTC. V is TRBV28 and J is TRBJ2-5; D call uncertain. There are 12 residues in the CDR3. Per the germline V gene, CDR1 is MDHEN and CDR2 is SYDVKM. V was trimmed by 10 bases and J by 4 bases, leaving 13 bases between them.

At least ten counts were recorded for this clonotype. V gene TRBV28 combines with J gene TRBJ2-7; D not resolved. The CDR3 is 12 residues long. Germline-derived CDR1 and CDR2 are MDHEN and SYDVKM. The germline V and J ends were trimmed by 2 bases and 2 bases, with 4 bases remaining between them. The CDR3 DNA sequence: TGTGCCAGCAGTTTAACCGCCTACGAGCAGTACTTC. Its translation is CASSLTAYEQYF.

This clonotype has at least ten counts. The V and J genes are TRBV12-3 or TRBV12-4 and TRBJ1-2; D unclear. The CDR3 consists of 13 residues. The V end lost 8 bases, the J end lost 1 base, and 11 bases lay between the germline ends. CDR3 region: CASAPSSNYGYTF. CDR3 nucleotides: TGTGCCAGCGCCCCTTCTAGTAACTATGGCTACACCTTC.

This clonotype was seen once. The V gene is TRBV27, the J gene TRBJ2-1; 7 nucleotides align to TRBD2. Germline-derived CDR1 and CDR2 are MNHEY and SMNVEV (reference sequence). The CDR3 runs to 15 residues. With 3 bases clipped from V and 9 bases from J, the junction kept 11 bases outside the gene matches. The CDR3 sequence is CASSFLAGEVIEQFF. The CDR3 bases are TGTGCCAGCAGTTTCTTAGCGGGTGAGGTCATTGAGCAGTTCTTC.

In its sample, this clonotype was seen many times. This chain uses TRBV11-2 with TRBJ1-5; 7 nucleotides line up with TRBD1. Trimming took 3 bases from V and 4 from J; bases not matched to a gene: 3. Germline V gene data show CDR1 as SGHAT and CDR2 as FQNNGV. The CDR3 sequence is 14 residues long. In DNA, the CDR3 is TGTGCCAGCAGCTTGGGACAGCGTAATCAGCCCCAGCATTTT. Its protein product is CASSLGQRNQPQHF.